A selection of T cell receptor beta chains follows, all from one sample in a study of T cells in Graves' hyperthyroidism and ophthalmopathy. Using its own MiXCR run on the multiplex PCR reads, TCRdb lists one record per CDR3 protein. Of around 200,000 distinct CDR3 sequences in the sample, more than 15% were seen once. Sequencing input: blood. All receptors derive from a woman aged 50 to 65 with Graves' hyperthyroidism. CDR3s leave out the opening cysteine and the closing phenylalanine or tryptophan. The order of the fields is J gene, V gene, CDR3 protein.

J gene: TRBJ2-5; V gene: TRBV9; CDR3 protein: ASSSQGRWEETQY
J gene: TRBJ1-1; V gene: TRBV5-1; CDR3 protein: ASSFRGQGETEAF
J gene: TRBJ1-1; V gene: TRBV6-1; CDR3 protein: ASSEDRQNTEAF
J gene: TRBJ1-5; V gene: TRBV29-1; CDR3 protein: SVAQGSQPQH
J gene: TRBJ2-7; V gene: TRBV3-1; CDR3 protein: ASSQDYGTGSYEQY
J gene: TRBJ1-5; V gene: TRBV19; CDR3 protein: ASRTGVQQPQH
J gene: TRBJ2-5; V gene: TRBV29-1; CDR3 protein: SARDSQETQY
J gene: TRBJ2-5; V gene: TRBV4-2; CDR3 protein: ASSQDPLGGEQETQY
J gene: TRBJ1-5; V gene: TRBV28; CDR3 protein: ASSFPGTGVQPQH
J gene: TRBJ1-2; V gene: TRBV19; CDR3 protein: ASSTPDSYGYT
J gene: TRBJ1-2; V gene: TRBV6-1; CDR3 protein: ASILQGSGGIGYT
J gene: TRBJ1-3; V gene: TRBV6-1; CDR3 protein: ASSEWARGSGNTIY
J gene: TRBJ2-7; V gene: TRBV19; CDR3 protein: ASNDREGYEQY
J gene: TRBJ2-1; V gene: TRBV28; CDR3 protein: ASRDSWDEQF
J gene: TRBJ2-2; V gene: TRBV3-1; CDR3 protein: ASSPLAGGYTGELF
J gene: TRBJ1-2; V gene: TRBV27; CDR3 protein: ASSSTSNPTGGGYT